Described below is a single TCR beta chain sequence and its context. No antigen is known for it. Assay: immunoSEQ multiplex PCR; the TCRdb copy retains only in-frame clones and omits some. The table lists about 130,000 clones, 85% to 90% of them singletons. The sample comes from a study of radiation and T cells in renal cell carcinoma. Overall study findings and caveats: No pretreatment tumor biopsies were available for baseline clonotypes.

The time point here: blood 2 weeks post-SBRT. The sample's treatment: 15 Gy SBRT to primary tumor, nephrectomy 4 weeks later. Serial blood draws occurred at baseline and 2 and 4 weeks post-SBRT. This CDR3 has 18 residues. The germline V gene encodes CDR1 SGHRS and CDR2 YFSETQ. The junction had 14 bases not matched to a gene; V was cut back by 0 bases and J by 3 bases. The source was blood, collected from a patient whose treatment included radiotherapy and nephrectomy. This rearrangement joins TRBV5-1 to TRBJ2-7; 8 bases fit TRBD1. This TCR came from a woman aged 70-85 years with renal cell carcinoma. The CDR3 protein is CASSLAGTGSLVVYEQYF. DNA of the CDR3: TGCGCCAGCAGCTTGGCCGGGACAGGTAGTCTAGTCGTCTACGAGCAGTACTTC.